These 4 T cell receptor beta chains were sequenced from one sample in a study of early T cells in non-severe SARS-CoV-2 infection. TCRdb reprocessed the 5' RACE reads with MiXCR, giving one entry per CDR3 protein. The table records 49,000 or so distinct CDR3 sequences, about 6.3% of them present only once. The sample here was whole blood, taken at baseline. These receptors were collected from an adult who was a healthcare worker with PCR-confirmed SARS-CoV-2 infection or an uninfected control (not recorded which).

This clonotype was counted many times. The V call is TRBV21-1, the J call TRBJ1-3; the D segment call TRBD1 is taken from the table without a DNA check. TRBV21-1 is reported as a pseudogene. The length of the CDR3 is 17 residues. CDR3 nucleotides: TGTGCCAGCAGCACAGAATACGACAGGGGGCTAGGAAACACCATATATTTT. Its translation is CASSTEYDRGLGNTIYF.

This clonotype counts as medium-sized. The chain recombines TRBV20-1 with TRBJ2-5; D is unresolved. Deletions cut 3 bases from V and 5 bases from J, with 7 bases between. Germline V CDR1 and CDR2: DFQATT, SNEGSKA (reference sequence). CDR3 length: 11 residues. CDR3 amino acids: CSASHQETQYF. CDR3 DNA sequence: TGCAGTGCTAGTCATCAGGAGACCCAGTACTTC.

This clonotype was seen a few times. The CDR3 loop is CASTKAGSNTGELFF. The CDR3 DNA reads TGTGCCAGCACCAAGGCGGGTTCGAACACCGGGGAGCTGTTTTTT. This chain uses TRBV6-2 or TRBV6-3 with TRBJ2-2; the D gene is possibly TRBD2 (5 bases). The germline V and J ends were trimmed by 7 bases and 0 bases, with 12 bases remaining between them. The CDR3 totals 15 residues. Germline V gene sequence: CDR1 MNHEY, CDR2 SVGEGT.

There are a few counts of this clonotype. V is TRBV18 and J is TRBJ1-5, with a tentative D call TRBD1 (6 bases). Germline V gene data show CDR1 as KGHSH and CDR2 as LQKENI. The CDR3 is 16 residues long. Trimming removed 3 bases from V and 2 bases from J, with 14 bases in between. The CDR3 coding sequence is TGTGCCAGCTCACCGAGGACAGTGCAAGGCAATCAGCCCCAGCATTTT. Amino acids: CASSPRTVQGNQPQHF.